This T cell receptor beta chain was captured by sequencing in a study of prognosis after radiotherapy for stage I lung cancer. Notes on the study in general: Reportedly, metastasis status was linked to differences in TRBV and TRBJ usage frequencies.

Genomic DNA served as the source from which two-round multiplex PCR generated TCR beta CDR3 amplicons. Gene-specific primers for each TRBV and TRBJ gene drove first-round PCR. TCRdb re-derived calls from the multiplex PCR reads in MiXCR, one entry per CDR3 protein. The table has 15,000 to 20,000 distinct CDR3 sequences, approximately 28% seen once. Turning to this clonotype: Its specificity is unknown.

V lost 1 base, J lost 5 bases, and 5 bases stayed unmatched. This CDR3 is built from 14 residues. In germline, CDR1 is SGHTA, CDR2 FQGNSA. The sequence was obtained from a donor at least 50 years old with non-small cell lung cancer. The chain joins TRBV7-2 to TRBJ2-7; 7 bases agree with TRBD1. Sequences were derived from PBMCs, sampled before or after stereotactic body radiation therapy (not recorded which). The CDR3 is CASSLVDRDHEQYF. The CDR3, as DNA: TGTGCCAGCAGCTTAGTCGACAGGGATCACGAGCAGTACTTC.